The 2 T cell receptor beta chains below were found in one sample sequenced in a study of shared clonotypes between healthy human individuals. Libraries were prepared by immunoSEQ multiplex PCR; TCRdb keeps only in-frame clonotypes and omits some of them. This sample has roughly 2.2 million clones; over 90% occur once, and the top ten carry under 0.45%. Input material: naive CD4+ T cells from PBMCs. Subset described: CD45RA+ positively selected. These receptors came from a man aged 18-30 years in good health. Some clones in this sample may be carry-over from other donors' samples.

CDR3 coding DNA: TGTGCCTGGAGTCCGGACAGTAATTCCTACGAGCAGTACTTC. Protein sequence: CAWSPDSNSYEQYF. The gene calls are TRBV30 and TRBJ2-7; a possible D gene is TRBD1 (6 bases). The CDR3 is made up of 14 amino acids. The V gene's germline CDR1 is GTSNPN and CDR2 SVGIG (reference sequence). The V and J ends lost 2 bases and 1 base respectively, with 12 bases between them.

The chain carries TRBV5-8 and TRBJ1-2; 10 bases align to TRBD1. Germline CDR1 SGHTS, CDR2 YDEGEE. V trimming: 3 bases; J trimming: 8 bases; junction bases outside the gene matches: 13. This CDR3 spans 16 amino acids. CDR3 nucleotides: TGTGCCAGCAGCTCCCCTTCGGGGACAGGGGTAGGGGGCTACACCTTC. Its translation is CASSSPSGTGVGGYTF. Drawing the rest from reference TRBV5-8 and TRBJ1-2, the complete variable domain is EAGVTQSPTHLIKTRGQQATLRCSPISGHTSVYWYQQALGLGLQFLLWYDEGEERNRGNFPPRFSGRQFPNYSSELNVNALELEDSALYLCASSSPSGTGVGGYTFGSGTRLTVV.